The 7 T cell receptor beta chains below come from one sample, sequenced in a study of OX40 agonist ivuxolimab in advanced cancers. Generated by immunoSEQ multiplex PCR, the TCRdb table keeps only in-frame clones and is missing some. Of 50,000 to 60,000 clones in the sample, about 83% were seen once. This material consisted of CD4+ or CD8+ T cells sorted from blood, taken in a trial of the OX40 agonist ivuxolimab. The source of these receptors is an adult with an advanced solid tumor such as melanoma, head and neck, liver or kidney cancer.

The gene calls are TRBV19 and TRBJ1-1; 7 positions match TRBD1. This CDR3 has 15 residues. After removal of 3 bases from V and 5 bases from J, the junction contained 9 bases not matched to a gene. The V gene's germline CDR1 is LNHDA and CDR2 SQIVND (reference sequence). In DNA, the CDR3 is TGTGCCAGTAGTATTACCCACAGGGGTGAAACTGAAGCTTTCTTT. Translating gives CASSITHRGETEAFF.

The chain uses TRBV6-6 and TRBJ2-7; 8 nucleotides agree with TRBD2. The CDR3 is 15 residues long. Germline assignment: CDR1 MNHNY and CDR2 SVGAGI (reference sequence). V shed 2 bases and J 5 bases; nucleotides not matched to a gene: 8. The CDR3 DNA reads TGTGCCAGCAGTTACGGGCGGGGGGCTCGGGACGAGCAGTACTTC. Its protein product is CASSYGRGARDEQYF.

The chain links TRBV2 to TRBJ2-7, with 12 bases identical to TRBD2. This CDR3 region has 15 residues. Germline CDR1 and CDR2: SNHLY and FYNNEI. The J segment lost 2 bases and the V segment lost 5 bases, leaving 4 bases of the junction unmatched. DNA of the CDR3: TGTGCCAGCAGTTCTCGGACTAGCGGGACCTACGAGCAGTACTTC. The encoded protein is CASSSRTSGTYEQYF.

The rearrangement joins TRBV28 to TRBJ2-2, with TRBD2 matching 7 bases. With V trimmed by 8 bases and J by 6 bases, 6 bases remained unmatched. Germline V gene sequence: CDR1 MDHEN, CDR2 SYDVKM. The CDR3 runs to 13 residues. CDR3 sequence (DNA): TGTGCCAGCCACGTCCGGGGGGCCGGGGAGCTGTTTTTT. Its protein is CASHVRGAGELFF.

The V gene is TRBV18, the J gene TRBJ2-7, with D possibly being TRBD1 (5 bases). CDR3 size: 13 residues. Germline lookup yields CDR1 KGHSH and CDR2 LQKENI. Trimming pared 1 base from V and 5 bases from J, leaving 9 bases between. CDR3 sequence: CASSPLQGDEQYF. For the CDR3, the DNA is TGTGCCAGCTCACCACTTCAGGGCGACGAGCAGTACTTC.

CDR3 in DNA: TGTGCCAGCAGCGGTGGGCATGCAACTAATGAAAAACTGTTTTTT. Translated, it gives CASSGGHATNEKLFF. The V call is TRBV13, the J call TRBJ1-4, with unresolved D. This CDR3 spans 15 amino acids. The V and J ends lost 5 bases and 0 bases respectively, with 10 bases between them. Germline V gene data show CDR1 as PRHDT and CDR2 as FYEKMQ (reference sequence).

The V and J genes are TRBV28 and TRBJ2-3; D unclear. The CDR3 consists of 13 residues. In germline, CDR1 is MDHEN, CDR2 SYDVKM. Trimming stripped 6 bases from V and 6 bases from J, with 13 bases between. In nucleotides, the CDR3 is TGTGCCAGCAGCGAGGAGTCGACGGATACGCAGTATTTT. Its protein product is CASSEESTDTQYF.